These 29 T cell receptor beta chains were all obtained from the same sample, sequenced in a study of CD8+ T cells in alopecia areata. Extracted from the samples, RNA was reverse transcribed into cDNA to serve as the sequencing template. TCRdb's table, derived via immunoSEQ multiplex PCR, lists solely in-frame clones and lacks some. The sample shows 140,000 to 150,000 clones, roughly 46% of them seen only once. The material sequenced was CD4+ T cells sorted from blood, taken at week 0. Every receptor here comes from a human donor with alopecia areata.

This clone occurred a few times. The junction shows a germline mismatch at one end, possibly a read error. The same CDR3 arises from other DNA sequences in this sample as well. CDR3 amino acids: CASSLSGANVLTF. The CDR3 region has the DNA TGTGCCAGCAGCTTATCTGGGGCCAACGTCCTGACTTTC. The chain links TRBV27 to TRBJ2-6; D uncertain. In germline, CDR1 is MNHEY, CDR2 SMNVEV (reference sequence). The CDR3 length is 13 residues.

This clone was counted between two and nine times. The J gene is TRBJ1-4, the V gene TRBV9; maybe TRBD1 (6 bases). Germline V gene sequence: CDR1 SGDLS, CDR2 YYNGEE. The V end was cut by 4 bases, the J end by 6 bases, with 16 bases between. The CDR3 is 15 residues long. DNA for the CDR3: TGTGCCAGCAGCCCTAGGACAGCGGGATATGAAAAACTGTTTTTT. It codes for CASSPRTAGYEKLFF.

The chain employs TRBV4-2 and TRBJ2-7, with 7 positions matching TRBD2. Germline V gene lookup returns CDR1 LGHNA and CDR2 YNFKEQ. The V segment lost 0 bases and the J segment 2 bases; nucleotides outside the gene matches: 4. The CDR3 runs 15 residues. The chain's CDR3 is CASSQDERGTYEQYF. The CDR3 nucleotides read TGTGCCAGCAGCCAAGATGAGCGGGGTACCTACGAGCAGTACTTC.

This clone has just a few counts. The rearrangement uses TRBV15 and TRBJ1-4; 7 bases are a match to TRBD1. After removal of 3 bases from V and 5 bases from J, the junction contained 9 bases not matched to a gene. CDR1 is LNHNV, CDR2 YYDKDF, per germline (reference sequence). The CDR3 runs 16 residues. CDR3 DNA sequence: TGTGCCACCAGCAGTTTAGGGGGCGAGTACAATGAAAAACTGTTTTTT. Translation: CATSSLGGEYNEKLFF.

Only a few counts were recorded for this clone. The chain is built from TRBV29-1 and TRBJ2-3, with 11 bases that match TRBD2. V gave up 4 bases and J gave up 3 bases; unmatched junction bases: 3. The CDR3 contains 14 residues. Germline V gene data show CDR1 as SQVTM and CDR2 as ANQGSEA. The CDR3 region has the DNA TGCAGCGTTGTAGCGGGAGGGTCGACAGATACGCAGTATTTT. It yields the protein CSVVAGGSTDTQYF.

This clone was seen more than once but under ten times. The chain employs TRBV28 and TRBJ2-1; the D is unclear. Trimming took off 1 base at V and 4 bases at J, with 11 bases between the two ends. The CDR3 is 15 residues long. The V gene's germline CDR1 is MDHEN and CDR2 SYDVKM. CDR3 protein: CASSLLRQLYNEQFF. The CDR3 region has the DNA TGTGCCAGCAGTTTATTGAGGCAGTTATACAATGAGCAGTTCTTC.

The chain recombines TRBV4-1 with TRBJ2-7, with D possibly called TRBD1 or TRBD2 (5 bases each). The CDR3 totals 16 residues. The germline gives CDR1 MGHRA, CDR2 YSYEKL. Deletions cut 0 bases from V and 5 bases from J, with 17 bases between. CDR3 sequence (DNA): TGCGCCAGCAGCCAAGACCACCGGGGCCCAAGGGACGAGCAGTACTTC. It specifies CASSQDHRGPRDEQYF.

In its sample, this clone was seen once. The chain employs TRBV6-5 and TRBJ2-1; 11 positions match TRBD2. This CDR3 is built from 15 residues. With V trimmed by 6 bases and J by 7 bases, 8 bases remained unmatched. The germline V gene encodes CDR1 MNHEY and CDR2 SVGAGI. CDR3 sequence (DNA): TGTGCCAGCAGACAGGGACTAGCGGATTTTAATGAGCAGTTCTTC. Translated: CASRQGLADFNEQFF.

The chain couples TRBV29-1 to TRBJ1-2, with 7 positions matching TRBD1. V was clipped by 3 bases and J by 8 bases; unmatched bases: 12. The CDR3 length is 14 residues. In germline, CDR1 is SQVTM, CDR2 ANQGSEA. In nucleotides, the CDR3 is TGCAGCGTTGATGGCAGGGGGGACCTATCCGGCTACACCTTC. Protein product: CSVDGRGDLSGYTF.

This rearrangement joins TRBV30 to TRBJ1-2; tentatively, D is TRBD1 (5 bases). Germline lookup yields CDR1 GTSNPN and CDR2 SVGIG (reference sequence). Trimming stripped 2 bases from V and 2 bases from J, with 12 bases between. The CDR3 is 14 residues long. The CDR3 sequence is CAWSPRRENYGYTF. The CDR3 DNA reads TGTGCCTGGAGTCCCCGCAGGGAGAACTATGGCTACACCTTC.

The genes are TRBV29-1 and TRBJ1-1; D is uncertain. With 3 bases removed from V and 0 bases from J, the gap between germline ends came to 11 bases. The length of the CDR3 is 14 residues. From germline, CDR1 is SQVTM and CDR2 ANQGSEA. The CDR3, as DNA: TGCAGCGTTGACGACGGCAGTATGAACACTGAAGCTTTCTTT. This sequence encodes CSVDDGSMNTEAFF.

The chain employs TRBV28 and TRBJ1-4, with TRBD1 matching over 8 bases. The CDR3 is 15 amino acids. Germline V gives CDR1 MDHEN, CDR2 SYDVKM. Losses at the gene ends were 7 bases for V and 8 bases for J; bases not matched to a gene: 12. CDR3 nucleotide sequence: TGTGCCAGCAACATTCTAGCAGGGGGCACCGAAAAACTGTTTTTT. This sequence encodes CASNILAGGTEKLFF.

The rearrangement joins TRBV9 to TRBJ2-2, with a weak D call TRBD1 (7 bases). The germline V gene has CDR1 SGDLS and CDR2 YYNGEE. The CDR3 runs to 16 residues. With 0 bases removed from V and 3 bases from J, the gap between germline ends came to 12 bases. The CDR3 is CASSVASGGHTGELFF. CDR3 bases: TGTGCCAGCAGCGTAGCTTCAGGGGGGCACACCGGGGAGCTGTTTTTT.

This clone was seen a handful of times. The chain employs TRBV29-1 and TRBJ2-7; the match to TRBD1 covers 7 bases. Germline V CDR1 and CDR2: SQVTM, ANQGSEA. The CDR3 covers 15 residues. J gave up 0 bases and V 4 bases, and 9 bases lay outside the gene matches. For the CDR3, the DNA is TGCAGCGTTGCCAGGGGGTCGCGAAGCTCCTACGAGCAGTACTTC. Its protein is CSVARGSRSSYEQYF.

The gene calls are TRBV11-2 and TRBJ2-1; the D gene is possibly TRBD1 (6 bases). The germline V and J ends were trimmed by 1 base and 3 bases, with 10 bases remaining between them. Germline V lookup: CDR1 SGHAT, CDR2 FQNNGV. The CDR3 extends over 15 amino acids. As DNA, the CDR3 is TGTGCCAGCAGCTTAGTGGGGGCGGTCTACAATGAGCAGTTCTTC. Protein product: CASSLVGAVYNEQFF.

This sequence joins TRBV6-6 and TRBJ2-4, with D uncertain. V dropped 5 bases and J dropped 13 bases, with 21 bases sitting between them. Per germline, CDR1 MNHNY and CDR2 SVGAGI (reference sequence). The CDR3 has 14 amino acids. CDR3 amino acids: CASSPPAPLTFQYF. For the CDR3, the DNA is TGTGCCAGCAGTCCCCCCGCACCCTTGACATTCCAGTACTTC.

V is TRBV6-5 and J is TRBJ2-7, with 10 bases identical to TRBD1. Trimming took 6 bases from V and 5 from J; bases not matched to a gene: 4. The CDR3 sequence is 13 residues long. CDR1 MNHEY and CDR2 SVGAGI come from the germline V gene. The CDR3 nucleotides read TGTGCCAGCAGACGGACAGGGGGGCACGAGCAGTACTTC. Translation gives CASRRTGGHEQYF.

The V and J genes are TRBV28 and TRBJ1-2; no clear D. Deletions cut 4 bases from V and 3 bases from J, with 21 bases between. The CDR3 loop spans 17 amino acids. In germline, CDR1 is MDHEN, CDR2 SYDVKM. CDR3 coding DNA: TGTGCCAGCAGTTCCGCGGGAGTCCGGGCCTCGGACTATGGCTACACCTTC. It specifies CASSSAGVRASDYGYTF.

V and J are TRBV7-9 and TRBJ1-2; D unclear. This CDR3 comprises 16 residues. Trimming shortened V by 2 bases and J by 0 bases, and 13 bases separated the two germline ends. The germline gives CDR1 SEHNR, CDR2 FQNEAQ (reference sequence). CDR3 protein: CASSLNLAKTNYGYTF. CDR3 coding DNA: TGTGCCAGCAGCTTAAACCTAGCAAAAACTAACTATGGCTACACCTTC.

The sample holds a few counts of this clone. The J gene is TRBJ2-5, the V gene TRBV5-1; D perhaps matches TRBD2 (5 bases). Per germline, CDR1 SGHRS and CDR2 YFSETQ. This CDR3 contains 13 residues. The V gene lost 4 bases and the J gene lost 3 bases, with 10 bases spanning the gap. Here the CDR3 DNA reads TGCGCCAGCAGCATAGGACTGAAAGAGACCCAGTACTTC. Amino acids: CASSIGLKETQYF.

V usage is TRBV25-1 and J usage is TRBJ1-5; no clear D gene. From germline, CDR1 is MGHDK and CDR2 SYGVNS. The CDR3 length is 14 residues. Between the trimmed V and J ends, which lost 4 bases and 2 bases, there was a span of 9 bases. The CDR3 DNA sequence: TGTGCCAGCAGTGGAGGGCTCCGCAATCAGCCCCAGCATTTT. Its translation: CASSGGLRNQPQHF. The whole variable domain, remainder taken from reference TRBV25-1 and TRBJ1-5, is EADIYQTPRYLVIGTGKKITLECSQTMGHDKMYWYQQDPGMELHLIHYSYGVNSTEKGDLSSESTVSRIRTEHFPLTLESARPSHTSQYLCASSGGLRNQPQHFGDGTRLSIL.

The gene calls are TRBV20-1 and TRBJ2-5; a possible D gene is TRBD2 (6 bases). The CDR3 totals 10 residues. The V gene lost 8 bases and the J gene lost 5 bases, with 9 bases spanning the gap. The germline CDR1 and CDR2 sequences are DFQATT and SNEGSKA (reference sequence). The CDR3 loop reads CSSGRETQYF. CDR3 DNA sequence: TGCAGTTCTGGGAGGGAGACCCAGTACTTC.

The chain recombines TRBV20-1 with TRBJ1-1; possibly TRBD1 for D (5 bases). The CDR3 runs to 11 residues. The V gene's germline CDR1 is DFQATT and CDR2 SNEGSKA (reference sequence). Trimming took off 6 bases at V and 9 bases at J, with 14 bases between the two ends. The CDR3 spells CSARDLTQAFF. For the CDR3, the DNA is TGCAGTGCGCGGGACCTCACGCAAGCTTTCTTT.

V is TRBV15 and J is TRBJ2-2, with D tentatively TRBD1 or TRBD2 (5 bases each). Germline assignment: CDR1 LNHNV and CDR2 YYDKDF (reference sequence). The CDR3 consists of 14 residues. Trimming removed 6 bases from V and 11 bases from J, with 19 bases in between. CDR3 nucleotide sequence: TGTGCCACCAGGAATGAGAGGGGCCGGAGTGAGCTGTTTTTT. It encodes CATRNERGRSELFF.

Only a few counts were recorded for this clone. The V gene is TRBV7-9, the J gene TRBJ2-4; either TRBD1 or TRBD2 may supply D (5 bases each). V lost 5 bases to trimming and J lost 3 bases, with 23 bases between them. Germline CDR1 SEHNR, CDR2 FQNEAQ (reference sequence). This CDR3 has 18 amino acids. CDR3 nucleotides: TGTGCCAGCAGCCTTACGGCCGGGGCCGACATAGGCAAAAACATTCAGTACTTC. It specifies CASSLTAGADIGKNIQYF.

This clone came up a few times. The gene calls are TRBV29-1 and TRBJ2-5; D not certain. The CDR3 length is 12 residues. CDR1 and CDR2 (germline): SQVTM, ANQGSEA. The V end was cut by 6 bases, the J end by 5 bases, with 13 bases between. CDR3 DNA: TGCAGCGTCGGACCCCTGGGGGAGACCCAGTACTTC. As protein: CSVGPLGETQYF.

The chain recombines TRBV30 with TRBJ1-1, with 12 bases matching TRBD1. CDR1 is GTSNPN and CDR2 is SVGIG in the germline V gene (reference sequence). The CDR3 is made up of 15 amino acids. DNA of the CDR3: TGTGCTTTCGACCGGGACAGGGGGCTGAACACTGAAGCTTTCTTT. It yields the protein CAFDRDRGLNTEAFF.

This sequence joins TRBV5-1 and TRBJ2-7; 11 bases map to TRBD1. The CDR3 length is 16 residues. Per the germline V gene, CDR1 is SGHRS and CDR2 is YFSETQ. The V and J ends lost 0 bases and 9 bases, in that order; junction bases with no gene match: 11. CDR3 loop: CASSLAGGTGGSWQYF. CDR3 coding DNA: TGCGCCAGCAGCTTGGCCGGCGGGACAGGGGGTTCATGGCAGTACTTC.

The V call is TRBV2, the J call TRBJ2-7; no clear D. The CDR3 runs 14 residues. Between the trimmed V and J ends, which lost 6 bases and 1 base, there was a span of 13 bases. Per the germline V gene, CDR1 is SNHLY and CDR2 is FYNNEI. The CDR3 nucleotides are TGTGCCAGCAGCCCCTTGAGCTGGTCCTACGAGCAGTACTTC. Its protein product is CASSPLSWSYEQYF.